This paragraph covers one T cell receptor beta chain sequence. The antigen this receptor binds is unknown. No quality values exist for individual bases; no much larger clone is one base distant. The collaborating institutions used their own protocols to collect whole blood in K2EDTA tubes. For TCRbeta analysis, collaborators shipped samples in one of three forms: frozen whole blood, isolated PBMCs, or DNA extracted from either of those sample types. This record comes from a study of blood T cell repertoires in COVID-19 (dated by TCRdb to 2020 to 2021). Turning to the overall study: Samples from collaborators originated in the United States, Italy and Spain and spanned both the acute and convalescent phases of COVID-19. The material from the prospective study consisted of cDNA or gDNA derived from T cells, B-cell-depleted T cells, or PBMCs. Subjects who had been exposed to COVID-19, were actively infected with it, or had recovered from it provided the deeply sampled blood TCRbeta repertoires that made up the dataset. The repertoires were released in a freely available public database meant as a resource for research on the immune response to SARS-CoV-2. The samples were drawn from the first 160 participants of the ongoing ImmuneRACE study and from 1,254 subjects provided by 6 global collaborators. Sample metadata almost always included a de-identified subject ID, COVID-19 status, age in years and sex. Where available, HLA class I and class II types were obtained from metadata supplied by the sample provider rather than from assay-based typing.

The immunoSEQ Assay, a bias-controlled multiplex PCR, was used to amplify TCRbeta CDR3 regions from genomic DNA. The study's own analysis went as follows. Within the assay, amplification of reference gene primers was used to estimate how many nucleated cells each sample contained. To quantify the absolute abundance of each unique TCRbeta CDR3 rearrangement, sequence reads were collapsed and filtered. For each sample, productive Simpson clonality was calculated as the square root of Simpson's diversity index over productive rearrangements. TCRdb retrieved this table from immuneACCESS and kept in-frame rearrangements only. Not all clones are present; in checked studies, unresolved V genes account for under half, and no reason is known for the remainder. V, J and clone size reflect that table, while D and trimming were determined from the DNA. Recorded for this sample are more than 70,000 clones; about nine tenths of them occurred a single time. The ten largest clones represent 3.5% to 4% of the sample.

Summary of the overall study and its limitations: The quantity of clinical and demographic metadata differed by source and by participant and was supplied without curation.

CDR1 and CDR2, per the germline V gene (reference sequence), are LGHDT and YNNKEL. The CDR3 has 16 amino acids, counting the end cysteine and phenylalanine. Only the CDR3 DNA is retained, 48 bases long and in frame from the first base. The germline ends are 14 bases apart after V is trimmed by 1 base and J by 2 bases. The TCR sequence derives from a woman between 45 and 60 years old in a cohort sampled during active COVID-19. The V and J segments used are TRBV3-1 (or the pseudogene TRBV3-2) and TRBJ2-5, with TRBD1 tentatively as D gene (5 bases match). Specimen: peripheral blood. The CDR3 sequence is CASSQGRGYLQETQYF. The bases are TGTGCCAGCAGCCAAGGTAGGGGATATTTACAAGAGACCCAGTACTTC.